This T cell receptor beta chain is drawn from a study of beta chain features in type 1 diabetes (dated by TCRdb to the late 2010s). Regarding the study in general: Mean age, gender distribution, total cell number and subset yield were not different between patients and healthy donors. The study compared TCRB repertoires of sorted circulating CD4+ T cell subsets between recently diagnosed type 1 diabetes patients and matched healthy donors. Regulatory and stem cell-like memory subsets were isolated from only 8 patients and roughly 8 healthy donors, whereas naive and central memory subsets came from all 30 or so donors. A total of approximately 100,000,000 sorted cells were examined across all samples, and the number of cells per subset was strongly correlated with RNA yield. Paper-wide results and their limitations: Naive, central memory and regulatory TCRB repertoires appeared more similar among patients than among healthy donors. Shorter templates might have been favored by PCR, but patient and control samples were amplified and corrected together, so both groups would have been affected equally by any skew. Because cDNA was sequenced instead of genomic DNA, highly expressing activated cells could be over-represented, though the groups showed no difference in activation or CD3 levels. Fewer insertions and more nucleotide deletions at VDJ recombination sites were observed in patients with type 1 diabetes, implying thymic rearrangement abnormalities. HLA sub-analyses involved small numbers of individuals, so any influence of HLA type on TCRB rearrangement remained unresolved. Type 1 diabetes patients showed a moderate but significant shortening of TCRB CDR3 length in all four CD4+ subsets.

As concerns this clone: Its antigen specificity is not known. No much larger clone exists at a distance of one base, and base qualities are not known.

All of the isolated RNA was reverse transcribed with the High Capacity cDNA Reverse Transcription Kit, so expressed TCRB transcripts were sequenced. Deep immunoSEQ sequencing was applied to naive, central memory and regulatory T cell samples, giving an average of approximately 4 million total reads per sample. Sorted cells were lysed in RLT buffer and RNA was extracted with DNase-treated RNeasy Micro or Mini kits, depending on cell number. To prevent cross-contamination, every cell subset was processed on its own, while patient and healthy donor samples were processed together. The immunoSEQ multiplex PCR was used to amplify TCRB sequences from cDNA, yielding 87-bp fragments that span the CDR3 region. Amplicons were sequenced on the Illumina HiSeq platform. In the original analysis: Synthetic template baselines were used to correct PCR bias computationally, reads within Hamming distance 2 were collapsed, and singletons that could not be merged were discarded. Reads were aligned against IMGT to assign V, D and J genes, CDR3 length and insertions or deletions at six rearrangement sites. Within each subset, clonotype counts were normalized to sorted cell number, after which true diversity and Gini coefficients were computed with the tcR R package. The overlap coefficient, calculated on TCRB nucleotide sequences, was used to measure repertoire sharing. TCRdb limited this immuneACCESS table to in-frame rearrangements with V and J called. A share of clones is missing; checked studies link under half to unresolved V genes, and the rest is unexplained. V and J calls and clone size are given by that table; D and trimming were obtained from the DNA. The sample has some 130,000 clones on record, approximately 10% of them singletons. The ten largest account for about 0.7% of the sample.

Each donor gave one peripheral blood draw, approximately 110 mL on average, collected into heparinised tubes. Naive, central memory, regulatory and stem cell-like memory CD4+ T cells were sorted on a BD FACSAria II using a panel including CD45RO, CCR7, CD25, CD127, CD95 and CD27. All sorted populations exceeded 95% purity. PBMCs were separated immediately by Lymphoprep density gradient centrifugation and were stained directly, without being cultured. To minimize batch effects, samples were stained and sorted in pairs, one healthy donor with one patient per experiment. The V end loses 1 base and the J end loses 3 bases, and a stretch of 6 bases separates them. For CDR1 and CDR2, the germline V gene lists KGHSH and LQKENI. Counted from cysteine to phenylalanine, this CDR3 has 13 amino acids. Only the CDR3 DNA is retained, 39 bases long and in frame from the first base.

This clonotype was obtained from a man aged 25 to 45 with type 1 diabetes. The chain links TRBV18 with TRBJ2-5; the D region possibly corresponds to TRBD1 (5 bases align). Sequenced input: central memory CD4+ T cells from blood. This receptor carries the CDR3 CASSPQQEETQYF. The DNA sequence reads TGTGCCAGCTCACCACAACAGGAAGAGACCCAGTACTTC.